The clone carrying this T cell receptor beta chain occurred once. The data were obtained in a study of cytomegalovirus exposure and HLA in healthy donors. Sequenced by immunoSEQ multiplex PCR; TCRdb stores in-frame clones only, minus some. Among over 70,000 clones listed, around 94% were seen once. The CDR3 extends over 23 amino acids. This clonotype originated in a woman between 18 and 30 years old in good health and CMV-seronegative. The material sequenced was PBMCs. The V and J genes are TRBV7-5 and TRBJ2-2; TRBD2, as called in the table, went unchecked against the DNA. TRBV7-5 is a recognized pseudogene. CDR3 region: CVRSLLNFRAGLIALLNTGELFF. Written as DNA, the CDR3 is TGTGTCAGAAGCTTATTGAATTTCCGGGCGGGACTAATAGCTCTACTGAACACCGGGGAGCTGTTTTTT.